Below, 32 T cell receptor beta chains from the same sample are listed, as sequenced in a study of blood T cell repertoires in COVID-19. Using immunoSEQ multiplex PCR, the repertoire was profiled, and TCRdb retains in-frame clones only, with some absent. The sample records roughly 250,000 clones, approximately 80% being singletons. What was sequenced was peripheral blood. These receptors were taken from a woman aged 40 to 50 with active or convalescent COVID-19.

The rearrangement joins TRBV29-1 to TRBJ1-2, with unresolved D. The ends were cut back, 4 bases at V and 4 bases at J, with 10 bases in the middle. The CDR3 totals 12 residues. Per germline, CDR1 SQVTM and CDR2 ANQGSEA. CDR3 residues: CSVVTTGYGYTF. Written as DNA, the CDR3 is TGCAGCGTTGTGACAACCGGCTATGGCTACACCTTC.

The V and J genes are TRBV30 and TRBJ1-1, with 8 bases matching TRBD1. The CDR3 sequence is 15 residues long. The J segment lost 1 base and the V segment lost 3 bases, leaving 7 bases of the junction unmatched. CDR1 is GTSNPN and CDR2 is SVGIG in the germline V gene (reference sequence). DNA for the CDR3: TGTGCCTGGAGCAAGTTCGGGACAGGGAACACTGAAGCTTTCTTT. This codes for CAWSKFGTGNTEAFF.

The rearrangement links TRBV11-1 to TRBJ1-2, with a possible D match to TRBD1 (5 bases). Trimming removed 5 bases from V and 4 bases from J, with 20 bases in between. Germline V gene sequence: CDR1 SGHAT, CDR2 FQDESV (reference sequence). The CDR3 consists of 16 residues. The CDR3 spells CASSPSGGAFIYGYTF. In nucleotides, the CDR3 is TGTGCCAGCAGCCCCTCGGGGGGTGCCTTCATCTATGGCTACACCTTC. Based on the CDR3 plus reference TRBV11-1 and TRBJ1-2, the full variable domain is EAEVAQSPRYKITEKSQAVAFWCDPISGHATLYWYRQILGQGPELLVQFQDESVVDDSQLPKDRFSAERLKGVDSTLKIQPAELGDSAMYLCASSPSGGAFIYGYTFGSGTRLTVV.

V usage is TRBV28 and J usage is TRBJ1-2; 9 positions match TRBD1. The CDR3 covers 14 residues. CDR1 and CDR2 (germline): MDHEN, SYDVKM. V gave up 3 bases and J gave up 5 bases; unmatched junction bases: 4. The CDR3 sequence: CASSLLGQGYGYTF. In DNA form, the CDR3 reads TGTGCCAGCAGTTTGCTCGGACAGGGGTATGGCTACACCTTC.

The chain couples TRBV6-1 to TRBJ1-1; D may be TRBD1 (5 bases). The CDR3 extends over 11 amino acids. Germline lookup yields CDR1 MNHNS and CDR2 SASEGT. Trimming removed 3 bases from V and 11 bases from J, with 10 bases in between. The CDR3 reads CASSDRAVAFF. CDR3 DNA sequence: TGTGCCAGCAGTGACAGGGCAGTTGCTTTCTTT.

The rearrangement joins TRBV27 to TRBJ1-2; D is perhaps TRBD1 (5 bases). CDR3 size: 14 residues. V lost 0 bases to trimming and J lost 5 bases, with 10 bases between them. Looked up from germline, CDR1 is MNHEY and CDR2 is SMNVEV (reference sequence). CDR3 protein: CASSLSGSGYGYTF. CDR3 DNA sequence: TGTGCCAGCAGTTTATCAGGGTCAGGGTATGGCTACACCTTC.

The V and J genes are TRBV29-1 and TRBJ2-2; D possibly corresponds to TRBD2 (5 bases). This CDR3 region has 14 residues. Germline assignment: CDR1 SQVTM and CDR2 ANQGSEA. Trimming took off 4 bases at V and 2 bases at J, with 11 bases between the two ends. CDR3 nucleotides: TGCAGCGTTGGACTACCAAGTAACACCGGGGAGCTGTTTTTT. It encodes CSVGLPSNTGELFF.

CDR3 loop: CAWSPLTNYGYTF. Here the CDR3 DNA reads TGTGCCTGGAGCCCGTTAACTAACTATGGCTACACCTTC. This rearrangement joins TRBV30 to TRBJ1-2; no clear D gene. CDR3 length: 13 residues. The germline CDR1 and CDR2 sequences are GTSNPN and SVGIG (reference sequence). V gave up 3 bases and J gave up 0 bases, with 8 bases separating them.

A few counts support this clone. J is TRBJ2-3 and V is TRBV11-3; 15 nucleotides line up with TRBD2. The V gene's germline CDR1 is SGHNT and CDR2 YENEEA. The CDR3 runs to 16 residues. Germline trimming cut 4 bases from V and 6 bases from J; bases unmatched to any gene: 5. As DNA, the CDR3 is TGTGCCAGCAGCTCCGGACTAGCGGGGGGGGTGGATACGCAGTATTTT. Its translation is CASSSGLAGGVDTQYF.

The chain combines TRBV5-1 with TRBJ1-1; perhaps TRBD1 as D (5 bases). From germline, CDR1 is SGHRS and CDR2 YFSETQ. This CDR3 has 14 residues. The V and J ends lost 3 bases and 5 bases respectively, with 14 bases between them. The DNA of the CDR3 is TGCGCCAGCAGCTGGAGGAGCGGGGGGACTGAAGCTTTCTTT. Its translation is CASSWRSGGTEAFF.

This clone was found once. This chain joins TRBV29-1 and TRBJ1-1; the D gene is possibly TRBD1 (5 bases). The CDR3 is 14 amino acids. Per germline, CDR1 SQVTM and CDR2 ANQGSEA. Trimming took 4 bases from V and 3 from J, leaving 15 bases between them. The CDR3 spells CSVAISGGDTEAFF. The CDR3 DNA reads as TGCAGCGTTGCGATAAGCGGGGGAGACACTGAAGCTTTCTTT.

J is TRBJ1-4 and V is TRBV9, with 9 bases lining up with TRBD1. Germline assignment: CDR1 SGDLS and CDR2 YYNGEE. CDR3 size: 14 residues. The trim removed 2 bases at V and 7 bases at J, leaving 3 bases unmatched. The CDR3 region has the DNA TGTGCCAGCAGCGTTACAGGGGGCGGTGAAAAACTGTTTTTT. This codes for CASSVTGGGEKLFF.

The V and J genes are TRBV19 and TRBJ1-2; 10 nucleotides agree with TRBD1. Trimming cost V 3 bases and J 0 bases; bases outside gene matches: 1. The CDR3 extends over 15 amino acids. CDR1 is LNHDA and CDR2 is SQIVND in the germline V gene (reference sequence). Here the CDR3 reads CASSMGTGANYGYTF. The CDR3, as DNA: TGTGCCAGTAGTATGGGGACAGGGGCTAACTATGGCTACACCTTC.

CDR3 sequence (DNA): TGTGCCAGCAGCGTTACAGGGGCGACTGAAGCTTTCTTT. This translates into CASSVTGATEAFF. This chain joins TRBV5-5 and TRBJ1-1; 7 positions match TRBD1. Germline CDR1 SGHKS, CDR2 YYEKEE (reference sequence). The junction had 5 bases not matched to a gene; V was cut back by 4 bases and J by 5 bases. CDR3 length: 13 residues.

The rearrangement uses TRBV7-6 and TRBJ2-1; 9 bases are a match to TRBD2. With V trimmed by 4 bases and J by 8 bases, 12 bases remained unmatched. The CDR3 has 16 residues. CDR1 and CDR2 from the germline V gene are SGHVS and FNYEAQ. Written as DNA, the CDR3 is TGTGCCAGCAGCTCCCGGGCGAGCGGGGGGATGCATGAGCAGTTCTTC. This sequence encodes CASSSRASGGMHEQFF.

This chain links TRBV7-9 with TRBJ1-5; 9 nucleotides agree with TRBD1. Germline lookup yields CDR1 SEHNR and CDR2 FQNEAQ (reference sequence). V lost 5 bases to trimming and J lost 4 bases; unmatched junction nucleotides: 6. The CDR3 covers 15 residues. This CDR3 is CASSRVGQGNQPQHF. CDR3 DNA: TGTGCCAGCAGCCGGGTCGGACAGGGGAATCAGCCCCAGCATTTT.

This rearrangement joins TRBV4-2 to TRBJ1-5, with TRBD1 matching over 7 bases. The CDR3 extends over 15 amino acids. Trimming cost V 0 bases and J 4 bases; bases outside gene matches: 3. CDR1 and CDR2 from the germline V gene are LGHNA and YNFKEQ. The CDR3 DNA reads TGTGCCAGCAGCCAAGACAGCAGGGGGAATCAGCCCCAGCATTTT. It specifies CASSQDSRGNQPQHF.

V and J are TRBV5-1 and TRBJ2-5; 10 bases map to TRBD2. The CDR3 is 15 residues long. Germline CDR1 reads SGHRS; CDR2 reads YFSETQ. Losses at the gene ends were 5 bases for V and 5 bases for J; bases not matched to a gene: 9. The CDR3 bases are TGCGCCAGCAGGGATGGGACTAGCGAAGCGGAGACCCAGTACTTC. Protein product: CASRDGTSEAETQYF. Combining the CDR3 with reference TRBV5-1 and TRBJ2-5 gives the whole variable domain KAGVTQTPRYLIKTRGQQVTLSCSPISGHRSVSWYQQTPGQGLQFLFEYFSETQRNKGNFPGRFSGRQFSNSRSEMNVSTLELGDSALYLCASRDGTSEAETQYFGPGTRLLVL.

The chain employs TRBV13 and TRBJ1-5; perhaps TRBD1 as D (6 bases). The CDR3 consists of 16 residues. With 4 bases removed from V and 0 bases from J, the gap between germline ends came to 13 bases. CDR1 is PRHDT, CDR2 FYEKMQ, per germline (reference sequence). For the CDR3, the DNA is TGTGCCAGCAGCTCAAGGACAGTCAATAGCAATCAGCCCCAGCATTTT. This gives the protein CASSSRTVNSNQPQHF.

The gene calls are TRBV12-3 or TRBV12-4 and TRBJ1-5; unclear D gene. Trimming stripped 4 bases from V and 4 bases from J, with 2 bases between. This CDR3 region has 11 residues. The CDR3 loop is CASSSNQPQHF. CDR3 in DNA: TGTGCCAGCAGTTCTAATCAGCCCCAGCATTTT.

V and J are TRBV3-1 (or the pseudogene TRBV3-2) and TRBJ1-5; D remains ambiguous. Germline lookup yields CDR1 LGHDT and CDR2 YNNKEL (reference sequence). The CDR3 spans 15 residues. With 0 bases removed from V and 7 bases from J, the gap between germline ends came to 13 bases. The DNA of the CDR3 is TGTGCCAGCAGCCAAGATAGCCGCAGTACCCAGCCCCAGCATTTT. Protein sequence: CASSQDSRSTQPQHF.

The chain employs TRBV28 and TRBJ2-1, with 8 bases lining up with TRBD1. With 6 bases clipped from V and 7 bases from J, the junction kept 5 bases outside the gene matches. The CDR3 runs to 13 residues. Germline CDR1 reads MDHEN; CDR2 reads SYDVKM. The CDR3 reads CASSRDRWNEQFF. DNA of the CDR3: TGTGCCAGCAGCCGGGACAGGTGGAATGAGCAGTTCTTC.

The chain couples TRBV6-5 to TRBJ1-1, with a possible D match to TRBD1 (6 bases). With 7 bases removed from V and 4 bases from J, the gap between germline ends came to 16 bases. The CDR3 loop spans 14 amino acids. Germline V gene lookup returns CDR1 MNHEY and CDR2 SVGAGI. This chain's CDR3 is CASTQGSQGTEAFF. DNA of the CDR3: TGTGCCAGCACACAGGGTAGTCAAGGCACTGAAGCTTTCTTT.

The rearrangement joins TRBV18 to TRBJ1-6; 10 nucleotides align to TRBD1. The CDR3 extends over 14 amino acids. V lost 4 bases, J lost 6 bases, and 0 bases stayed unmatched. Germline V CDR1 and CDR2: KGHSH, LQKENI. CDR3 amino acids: CASSRDRGNSPLHF. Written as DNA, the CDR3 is TGTGCCAGCTCACGGGACAGGGGTAATTCACCCCTCCACTTT.

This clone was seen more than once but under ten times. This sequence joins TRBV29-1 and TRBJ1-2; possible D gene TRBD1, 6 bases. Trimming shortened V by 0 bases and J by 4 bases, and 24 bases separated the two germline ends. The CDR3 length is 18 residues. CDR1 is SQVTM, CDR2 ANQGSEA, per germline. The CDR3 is CSVEEADSGTSGFYGYTF. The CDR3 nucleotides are TGCAGCGTTGAAGAGGCTGATTCCGGGACAAGCGGATTCTATGGCTACACCTTC.

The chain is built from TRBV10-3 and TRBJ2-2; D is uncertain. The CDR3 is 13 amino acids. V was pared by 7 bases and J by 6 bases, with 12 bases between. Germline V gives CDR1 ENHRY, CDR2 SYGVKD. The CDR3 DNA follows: TGTGCCATCACTAACCGTATTCCCGGGGAGCTGTTTTTT. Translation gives CAITNRIPGELFF.

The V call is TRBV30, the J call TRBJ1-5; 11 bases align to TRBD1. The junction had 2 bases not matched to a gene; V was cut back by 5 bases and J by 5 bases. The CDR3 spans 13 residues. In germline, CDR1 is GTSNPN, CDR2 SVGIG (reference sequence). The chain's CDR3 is CAWGQGADQPQHF. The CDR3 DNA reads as TGTGCCTGGGGACAGGGGGCAGATCAGCCCCAGCATTTT. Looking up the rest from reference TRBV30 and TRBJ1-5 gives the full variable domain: SQTIHQWPATLVQPVGSPLSLECTVEGTSNPNLYWYRQAAGRGLQLLFYSVGIGQISSEVPQNLSASRPQDRQFILSSKKLLLSDSGFYLCAWGQGADQPQHFGDGTRLSIL.

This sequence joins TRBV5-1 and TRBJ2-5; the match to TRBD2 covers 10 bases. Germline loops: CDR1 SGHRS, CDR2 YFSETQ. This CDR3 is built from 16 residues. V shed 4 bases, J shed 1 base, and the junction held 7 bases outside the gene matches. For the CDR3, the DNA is TGCGCCAGCAGCGCTTCTAGCGGGGGACCCCAAGAGACCCAGTACTTC. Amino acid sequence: CASSASSGGPQETQYF. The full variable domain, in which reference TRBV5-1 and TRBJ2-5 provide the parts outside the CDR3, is KAGVTQTPRYLIKTRGQQVTLSCSPISGHRSVSWYQQTPGQGLQFLFEYFSETQRNKGNFPGRFSGRQFSNSRSEMNVSTLELGDSALYLCASSASSGGPQETQYFGPGTRLLVL.

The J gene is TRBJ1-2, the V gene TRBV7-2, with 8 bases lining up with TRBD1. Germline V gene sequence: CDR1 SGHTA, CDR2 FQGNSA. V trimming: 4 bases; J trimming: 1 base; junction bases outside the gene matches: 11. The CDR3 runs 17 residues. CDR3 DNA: TGTGCCAGCAGCTCAGGACAGGGCGCCACCATTAACTATGGCTACACCTTC. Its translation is CASSSGQGATINYGYTF.

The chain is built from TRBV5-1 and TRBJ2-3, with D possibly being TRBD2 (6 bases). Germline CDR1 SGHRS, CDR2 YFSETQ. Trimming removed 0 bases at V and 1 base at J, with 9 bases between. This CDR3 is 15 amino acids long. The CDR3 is CASSLEGGGTDTQYF. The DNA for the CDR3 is TGCGCCAGCAGCTTGGAGGGCGGGGGCACAGATACGCAGTATTTT.

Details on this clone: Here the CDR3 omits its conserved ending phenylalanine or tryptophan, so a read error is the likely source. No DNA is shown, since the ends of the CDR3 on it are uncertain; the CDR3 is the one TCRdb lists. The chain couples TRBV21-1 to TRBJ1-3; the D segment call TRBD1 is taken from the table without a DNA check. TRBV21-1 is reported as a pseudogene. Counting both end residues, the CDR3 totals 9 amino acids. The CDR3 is CASSSGKLV.

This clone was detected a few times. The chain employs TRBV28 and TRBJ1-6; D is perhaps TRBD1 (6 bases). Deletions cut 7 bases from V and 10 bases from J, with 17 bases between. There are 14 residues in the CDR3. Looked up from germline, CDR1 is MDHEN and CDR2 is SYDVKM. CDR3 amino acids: CASKEQGRWSPLHF. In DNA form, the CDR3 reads TGTGCCAGCAAAGAACAGGGACGGTGGTCACCCCTCCACTTT.